What follows are 26 T cell receptor beta chains derived from one specimen sequenced in a study of cytomegalovirus exposure and HLA in healthy donors. PCR primers comprised 60 Vbeta and 13 Jbeta primers. Some clones are missing from TCRdb's copy, which holds only in-frame ones; the method was immunoSEQ multiplex PCR. The sample lists approximately 130,000 clones, approximately 80% occurring once. The sample taken for sequencing was PBMCs. The receptor source for this set is a man in his forties in good health and CMV-seronegative.

The chain couples TRBV7-2 to TRBJ1-4, with D possibly TRBD1 on 6 matching bases. The V end was cut by 5 bases, the J end by 8 bases, with 12 bases between. CDR3 length equals 13 residues. Per the germline V gene, CDR1 is SGHTA and CDR2 is FQGNSA. The CDR3 region has the DNA TGTGCCAGCAGCCCCCCCAGGGGCGAAAAACTGTTTTTT. Translated: CASSPPRGEKLFF.

The chain has TRBV5-1 and TRBJ2-1, with D hard to call. This CDR3 has 12 amino acids. Trimming took 7 bases from V and 4 from J, leaving 9 bases between them. The germline CDR1 and CDR2 sequences are SGHRS and YFSETQ. In DNA, the CDR3 is TGCGCCAGCGCTGCGGTATACAATGAGCAGTTCTTC. This gives the protein CASAAVYNEQFF. The full variable domain, completed using reference TRBV5-1 and TRBJ2-1, is KAGVTQTPRYLIKTRGQQVTLSCSPISGHRSVSWYQQTPGQGLQFLFEYFSETQRNKGNFPGRFSGRQFSNSRSEMNVSTLELGDSALYLCASAAVYNEQFFGPGTRLTVL.

This chain connects TRBV7-9 to TRBJ2-5; 7 positions match TRBD1. There are 12 residues in the CDR3. V shed 6 bases and J 5 bases; nucleotides not matched to a gene: 3. CDR1 and CDR2 from the germline V gene are SEHNR and FQNEAQ (reference sequence). The CDR3 nucleotides read TGTGCCAGCAGTTCGACAGGGGAGACCCAGTACTTC. It encodes CASSSTGETQYF.

Comments on this clone: Other DNA sequences of this sample code for an identical CDR3. The chain has TRBV9 and TRBJ1-2, with a weak D call TRBD1 (6 bases). The CDR3 has 13 residues. Germline lookup yields CDR1 SGDLS and CDR2 YYNGEE. The V end was cut by 3 bases, the J end by 3 bases, with 9 bases between. DNA for the CDR3: TGTGCCAGCAGCGAGTCAGGGGACTATGGCTACACCTTC. Its translation is CASSESGDYGYTF. The complete variable domain, with remaining parts taken from reference TRBV9 and TRBJ1-2, reads DSGVTQTPKHLITATGQRVTLRCSPRSGDLSVYWYQQSLDQGLQFLIQYYNGEERAKGNILERFSAQQFPDLHSELNLSSLELGDSALYFCASSESGDYGYTFGSGTRLTVV.

This clone was seen only once. The chain joins TRBV9 to TRBJ2-5; maybe TRBD2 (6 bases). V lost 3 bases and J 9 bases, leaving 21 bases between the germline ends. Per the germline V gene, CDR1 is SGDLS and CDR2 is YYNGEE. The CDR3 loop spans 15 amino acids. CDR3 protein: CASSAYNQGWEAQYF. The CDR3 DNA reads as TGTGCCAGCAGCGCTTACAATCAGGGCTGGGAGGCCCAGTACTTC.

The chain recombines TRBV30 with TRBJ2-3; D perhaps matches TRBD2 (7 bases). CDR1 and CDR2 (germline): GTSNPN, SVGIG (reference sequence). V was clipped by 5 bases and J by 8 bases, with 17 bases between them. The length of the CDR3 is 13 residues. Written as DNA, the CDR3 is TGTGCCTGGTTCCGGGGGGCGGAAGCTACGCAGTATTTT. Its translation: CAWFRGAEATQYF.

This clone was seen a few times. The genes are TRBV18 and TRBJ2-5; no clear D gene. Deletions cut 3 bases from V and 2 bases from J, with 13 bases between. Germline V CDR1 and CDR2: KGHSH, LQKENI. The CDR3 runs to 15 residues. The CDR3 DNA is TGTGCCAGCTCACCGTTCACCTCGGGTCAAGAGACCCAGTACTTC. Its translation is CASSPFTSGQETQYF.

The gene calls are TRBV27 and TRBJ2-1; 8 nucleotides agree with TRBD2. Germline CDR1 reads MNHEY; CDR2 reads SMNVEV (reference sequence). J gave up 4 bases and V 5 bases, and 13 bases lay outside the gene matches. The CDR3 spans 17 residues. This CDR3 is CASSPTISGIFYNEQFF. The CDR3, as DNA: TGTGCCAGCAGTCCGACGATTAGCGGGATCTTTTACAATGAGCAGTTCTTC.

This chain uses TRBV9 with TRBJ2-1; 14 bases align to TRBD2. CDR1 is SGDLS, CDR2 YYNGEE, per germline. This CDR3 is 14 amino acids long. V shed 0 bases and J 13 bases; nucleotides not matched to a gene: 3. CDR3 sequence: CASSVGLAGGRQFF. CDR3 sequence (DNA): TGTGCCAGCAGCGTAGGACTAGCGGGAGGGAGACAGTTCTTC.

The rearrangement uses TRBV19 and TRBJ1-1, with no clear D. Germline V gene data show CDR1 as LNHDA and CDR2 as SQIVND (reference sequence). V was clipped by 7 bases and J by 0 bases, with 15 bases between them. The CDR3 spans 15 residues. The CDR3 spells CASTGGNFMNTEAFF. CDR3 nucleotides: TGTGCCAGTACGGGAGGGAACTTCATGAACACTGAAGCTTTCTTT.

The chain uses TRBV29-1 and TRBJ1-2; maybe TRBD1 (6 bases). V was pared by 7 bases and J by 8 bases, with 20 bases between. CDR1 SQVTM and CDR2 ANQGSEA come from the germline V gene. The CDR3 spans 13 residues. The CDR3 DNA is TGCAGCGCTTTGACAGGAATACCTCCCGGCTACACCTTC. Translated: CSALTGIPPGYTF. The whole variable domain, remainder taken from reference TRBV29-1 and TRBJ1-2, is SAVISQKPSRDICQRGTSLTIQCQVDSQVTMMFWYRQQPGQSLTLIATANQGSEATYESGFVIDKFPISRPNLTFSTLTVSNMSPEDSSIYLCSALTGIPPGYTFGSGTRLTVV.

V usage is TRBV19 and J usage is TRBJ2-5; 8 nucleotides match TRBD2. CDR1 LNHDA and CDR2 SQIVND come from the germline V gene (reference sequence). Losses at the gene ends were 4 bases for V and 5 bases for J; bases not matched to a gene: 6. This CDR3 region has 14 residues. The DNA for the CDR3 is TGTGCCAGTAGTACCGGGGGGGCCGGGGAGACCCAGTACTTC. Its translation is CASSTGGAGETQYF.

This clone has just a few counts. The genes are TRBV5-1 and TRBJ2-3; 8 bases fit TRBD1. Per the germline V gene, CDR1 is SGHRS and CDR2 is YFSETQ. The CDR3 totals 16 residues. Losses at the gene ends were 3 bases for V and 0 bases for J; bases not matched to a gene: 6. The CDR3 is CASSSSTGASTDTQYF. The CDR3 DNA reads as TGCGCCAGCAGCTCCTCGACAGGGGCTAGCACAGATACGCAGTATTTT.

This chain links TRBV28 with TRBJ2-5; 7 nucleotides align to TRBD1. This CDR3 has 15 residues. Unmatched junction bases numbered 8, after V lost 6 bases and J lost 1 base. Germline V CDR1 and CDR2: MDHEN, SYDVKM. CDR3 bases: TGTGCCAGCAGCTCGCGGACAGGTCTCCAAGAGACCCAGTACTTC. This translates into CASSSRTGLQETQYF.

At least ten counts were recorded for this clone. The rearrangement uses TRBV14 and TRBJ2-7; D may be TRBD1 (6 bases). The germline V gene has CDR1 SGHDN and CDR2 FVKESK. The CDR3 has 16 amino acids. The germline V and J ends were trimmed by 2 bases and 3 bases, with 17 bases remaining between them. CDR3 in DNA: TGTGCCAGCAGCCAAACAGGGTCAGCGGTTAACTACGAGCAGTACTTC. It translates to CASSQTGSAVNYEQYF.

The chain recombines TRBV7-2 with TRBJ2-2, with D perhaps matching TRBD1 (6 bases). In germline, CDR1 is SGHTA, CDR2 FQGNSA. This CDR3 spans 14 amino acids. Trimming stripped 5 bases from V and 7 bases from J, with 14 bases between. CDR3 nucleotide sequence: TGTGCCAGCAGCCCCCAGCAGGGGTACGGGGAGCTGTTTTTT. The encoded protein is CASSPQQGYGELFF.

This clone came up once. DNA for the CDR3: TGTGCCACCAGCAGAGGCCCCGGGACAGACGGTGGCTACACCTTC. Its translation is CATSRGPGTDGGYTF. The chain carries TRBV15 and TRBJ1-2; 7 positions agree with TRBD1. Germline V gives CDR1 LNHNV, CDR2 YYDKDF (reference sequence). With V trimmed by 1 base and J by 7 bases, 9 bases remained unmatched. This CDR3 has 15 residues.

V usage is TRBV11-1 and J usage is TRBJ2-1, with D possibly being TRBD2 (6 bases). With 5 bases removed from V and 8 bases from J, the gap between germline ends came to 13 bases. CDR3 length: 13 residues. The germline CDR1 and CDR2 sequences are SGHAT and FQDESV (reference sequence). CDR3 in amino acids: CASSRTIYYEQFF. CDR3 DNA: TGTGCCAGCAGCAGGACTATCTATTATGAGCAGTTCTTC.

The rearrangement links TRBV5-6 to TRBJ1-1, with D possibly matching TRBD1 (5 bases). CDR1 SGHDT and CDR2 YYEEEE come from the germline V gene. Trimming removed 2 bases at V and 5 bases at J, with 25 bases between. This CDR3 comprises 18 residues. The CDR3 is CASSFTNPAARAVTEAFF. The CDR3, as DNA: TGTGCCAGCAGCTTTACTAACCCGGCGGCCAGGGCGGTGACTGAAGCTTTCTTT.

The chain links TRBV14 to TRBJ2-3; possibly TRBD1 for D (6 bases). This CDR3 comprises 13 residues. Trimming pared 7 bases from V and 1 base from J, leaving 9 bases between. The germline V gene has CDR1 SGHDN and CDR2 FVKESK. Written as DNA, the CDR3 is TGTGCCAGCATGGGGGCTGGCACAGATACGCAGTATTTT. It encodes CASMGAGTDTQYF.

Comment on this clone: Relative to the germline gene, one junction end is altered; a read error may explain this. V gene TRBV5-1 combines with J gene TRBJ2-1; 9 nucleotides line up with TRBD2. CDR1 and CDR2 from the germline V gene are SGHRS and YFSETQ. CDR3 size: 15 residues. The CDR3 loop is CASSEGTSSYNGQFF. CDR3 DNA: TGCGCCAGCAGTGAAGGGACTAGCAGCTACAATGGGCAGTTCTTC. The complete variable domain, with remaining parts taken from reference TRBV5-1 and TRBJ2-1, reads KAGVTQTPRYLIKTRGQQVTLSCSPISGHRSVSWYQQTPGQGLQFLFEYFSETQRNKGNFPGRFSGRQFSNSRSEMNVSTLELGDSALYLCASSEGTSSYNGQFFGPGTRLTVL.

CDR3 in amino acids: CASSAGSSGNGYTF. The CDR3 DNA follows: TGTGCCAGCAGCGCCGGGTCCAGCGGGAATGGCTACACCTTC. This chain joins TRBV6-4 and TRBJ1-2; D is unresolved. The germline V gene has CDR1 MRHNA and CDR2 SNTAGT. Trimming removed 6 bases at V and 6 bases at J, with 17 bases between. CDR3 size: 14 residues.

The rearrangement links TRBV30 to TRBJ1-6, with D possibly matching TRBD1 (6 bases). The CDR3 contains 14 residues. The ends were cut back, 5 bases at V and 7 bases at J, with 15 bases in the middle. The V gene's germline CDR1 is GTSNPN and CDR2 SVGIG (reference sequence). CDR3 protein: CAWGPGGRNSPLHF. The CDR3 nucleotides are TGTGCCTGGGGCCCTGGGGGCAGGAATTCACCCCTCCACTTT.

V and J are TRBV18 and TRBJ2-5; D may be TRBD1 (5 bases). The length of the CDR3 is 13 residues. Per the germline V gene, CDR1 is KGHSH and CDR2 is LQKENI. V lost 1 base and J lost 3, with 6 bases in between. The CDR3, as DNA: TGTGCCAGCTCACCACGGGGCAAAGAGACCCAGTACTTC. It specifies CASSPRGKETQYF.

This clone was observed a single time. The chain combines TRBV6-5 with TRBJ2-1, with 9 nucleotides matching TRBD1. Trimming cost V 6 bases and J 10 bases; bases outside gene matches: 13. The CDR3 contains 15 residues. CDR1 is MNHEY, CDR2 SVGAGI, per germline. CDR3 amino acids: CASRRGQGNSGEQFF. As DNA, the CDR3 is TGTGCCAGCAGAAGGGGACAGGGTAATTCGGGCGAGCAGTTCTTC.

This clone was recorded a few times. The chain couples TRBV6-5 to TRBJ1-5, with 7 bases fitting TRBD1. The V gene end was trimmed by 4 bases and the J gene end by 6 bases; junction bases not matched to a gene: 3. The CDR3 length is 13 residues. Germline V gene data show CDR1 as MNHEY and CDR2 as SVGAGI. Here the CDR3 reads CASSFQGGQPQHF. CDR3 sequence (DNA): TGTGCCAGCAGTTTCCAGGGGGGTCAGCCCCAGCATTTT.